These 10 T cell receptor beta chains originate from one sample sequenced in a study of T cell responses to AZD1222 COVID-19 vaccine. The protocol was immunoSEQ multiplex PCR, while the TCRdb copy is restricted to in-frame clones and leaves out a portion. The sample carries about 150,000 clones, under 95% recorded once. Sequenced material: peripheral blood, taken 28 days after the second AZD1222 dose. Receptor source: an adult who received the AZD1222 COVID-19 vaccine.

The chain employs TRBV30 and TRBJ1-2, with TRBD1 as a possible D gene (6 bases). V lost 3 bases, J lost 4 bases, and 15 bases lay in between. Germline V gene lookup returns CDR1 GTSNPN and CDR2 SVGIG (reference sequence). There are 14 residues in the CDR3. The CDR3 sequence is CAWSPTGRSYGYTF. CDR3 in DNA: TGTGCCTGGAGCCCGACAGGAAGGAGCTATGGCTACACCTTC.

J is TRBJ1-3 and V is TRBV18; D possibly corresponds to TRBD1 (5 bases). CDR1 is KGHSH and CDR2 is LQKENI in the germline V gene. V lost 3 bases, J lost 0 bases, and 15 bases lay in between. CDR3 length equals 17 residues. The CDR3 nucleotides read TGTGCCAGCTCACCCGACCCAGGGCGCCGCTCTGGAAACACCATATATTTT. This translates into CASSPDPGRRSGNTIYF.

V is TRBV9 and J is TRBJ2-1; 7 positions agree with TRBD2. CDR3 length: 13 amino acids. After removal of 0 bases from V and 7 bases from J, the junction contained 1 base not matched to a gene. Germline V gene data show CDR1 as SGDLS and CDR2 as YYNGEE. This CDR3 is CASSVAGGNEQFF. DNA of the CDR3: TGTGCCAGCAGCGTAGCGGGGGGAAATGAGCAGTTCTTC.

This sequence joins TRBV18 and TRBJ2-5; D is possibly TRBD2 (5 bases). The CDR3 covers 15 residues. V lost 3 bases and J lost 1, with 12 bases in between. Germline CDR1 and CDR2: KGHSH and LQKENI. CDR3 in DNA: TGTGCCAGCTCACCTATTCGCGGGTCCCAAGAGACCCAGTACTTC. It codes for CASSPIRGSQETQYF.

This chain joins TRBV4-1 and TRBJ2-7, with D possibly matching TRBD1 (5 bases). The germline V gene encodes CDR1 MGHRA and CDR2 YSYEKL. V shed 1 base and J shed 0 bases, with 7 bases lying between them. The CDR3 covers 14 residues. The CDR3 sequence is CASSQGGGSYEQYF. The CDR3 coding sequence is TGCGCCAGCAGCCAAGGGGGCGGCTCCTACGAGCAGTACTTC.

This clone was detected only once. The chain has TRBV5-1 and TRBJ2-3; TRBD2 matches at 14 bases. Germline loops: CDR1 SGHRS, CDR2 YFSETQ. The CDR3 totals 17 residues. The V and J ends lost 6 bases and 4 bases, in that order; junction bases with no gene match: 10. The CDR3 sequence: CASISGLAGVEADTQYF. The DNA of the CDR3 is TGCGCCAGCATCTCGGGACTAGCGGGAGTGGAGGCAGATACGCAGTATTTT.

Points on this clone: Distinct nucleotide sequences in the sample also encode this CDR3. The J gene is TRBJ1-5, the V gene TRBV12-3 or TRBV12-4; weak D call: TRBD1 (6 bases). V gave up 2 bases and J gave up 4 bases, with 6 bases separating them. CDR3 length: 13 amino acids. The CDR3 loop is CASSLRGNQPQHF. The CDR3 region has the DNA TGTGCCAGCAGTTTAAGGGGGAATCAGCCCCAGCATTTT.

This chain uses TRBV18 with TRBJ1-5; TRBD1 is a possible D gene (6 bases). The CDR3 totals 15 residues. Deletions cut 2 bases from V and 6 bases from J, with 14 bases between. Germline V gene sequence: CDR1 KGHSH, CDR2 LQKENI. The CDR3 protein is CASSPEGVRGQPQHF. Here the CDR3 DNA reads TGTGCCAGCTCACCAGAGGGGGTGCGGGGTCAGCCCCAGCATTTT.

The chain uses TRBV10-3 and TRBJ1-2; D is unclear. The CDR3 length is 13 residues. V lost 5 bases to trimming and J lost 5 bases, with 12 bases between them. Germline V gene sequence: CDR1 ENHRY, CDR2 SYGVKD. The CDR3 nucleotides are TGTGCCATCAGTACCGGGCTAGGGTATGGCTACACCTTC. Amino acid sequence: CAISTGLGYGYTF.

The CDR3 spells CASGRRNQPQHF. The DNA of the CDR3 is TGTGCCAGCGGGCGGCGCAATCAGCCCCAGCATTTT. The chain uses TRBV6-5 and TRBJ1-5, with D hard to call. The CDR3 is 12 amino acids. Germline V gene data show CDR1 as MNHEY and CDR2 as SVGAGI. Trimming took 8 bases from V and 2 from J, leaving 7 bases between them.